The present TCR beta chain was sequenced within a study of metastatic and nonmetastatic thyroid tumors. Across the study: For malignant and benign thyroid patients, tumor or nodule tissue and blood were the sources whose repertoires were compared.

A remark on this clone: Its antigen is still unknown.

The germline V gene has CDR1 SNHLY and CDR2 FYNNEI. CDR3 size: 15 residues. V was clipped by 6 bases and J by 2 bases, with 13 bases between them. Among the patients, none had received any treatment before thyroid surgery. Findings of the study overall: Significantly higher TCR beta diversity was reportedly seen in malignant thyroid tumors than benign nodules, in blood and tumor.

Under the authors' procedure: In papillary thyroid cancer, a distant-metastasis classifier was built using CDR3 differences across clinicopathological groups. TCRdb used MiXCR to call clones anew from the PCR reads. These V and J calls originate from TCRdb's pipeline instead of the authors' own analysis. Here the sample spans approximately 20,000 clones, about 31% being singletons. Sample: adjacent normal tissue. This rearrangement joins TRBV2 to TRBJ2-2, with D perhaps matching TRBD1 (5 bases). The receptor was derived from a female donor with papillary thyroid cancer or a benign thyroid nodule (not recorded which). Some clones in this sample may be carry-over from other donors' samples. The CDR3 protein is CASRVQGFNTGELFF. The CDR3 coding sequence is TGTGCCAGCAGGGTGCAGGGCTTCAACACCGGGGAGCTGTTTTTT.